These 9 T cell receptor beta chains originate from one sample sequenced in a study of tumor-infiltrating lymphocytes in primary liver carcinoma. The study co-extracted DNA and RNA from 20-30 mg of unsorted bulk tissue. A constant-region primer primed TCR beta cDNA synthesis from roughly 520 ng of total RNA. Three-round nested multiplex PCR performed with slightly modified ARM-PCR produced the TCR beta libraries. The opening two PCR rounds, roughly 11 cycles each, paired TRBV1-TRBV30 forward primers with a C-beta reverse primer. TCRdb itself ran the multiplex PCR reads through MiXCR, one entry per CDR3 protein. The sample yields about 97,000 distinct CDR3 sequences, about 67% seen once. The sample was liver tumor tissue from sampling region 2. As to subset: tumor region T2, inferior pole. These receptor sequences come from a woman aged 55-70 years with primary liver carcinoma and hepatitis B virus infection.

The chain uses TRBV11-2 and TRBJ2-3, with TRBD1 matching over 9 bases. The CDR3 is 15 residues long. The germline gives CDR1 SGHAT, CDR2 FQNNGV. Losses at the gene ends were 8 bases for V and 3 bases for J; bases not matched to a gene: 9. CDR3 nucleotides: TGTGCCAGCTGCATTGACAGGGGGGGGACAGATACGCAGTATTTT. Residues: CASCIDRGGTDTQYF.

This sequence joins TRBV12-3 or TRBV12-4 and TRBJ2-7, with 9 bases fitting TRBD2. The CDR3 sequence is 15 residues long. The CDR3, as DNA: TGTGTCAACAGTACCTGGCTAGCGGGAATAAACGAGCAGTACTTC. Protein sequence: CVNSTWLAGINEQYF.

As for this clonotype: Since a much larger clone is just one base distant, this may be a read error. This sequence joins TRBV5-1 and TRBJ1-1, with a weak D call TRBD1 (6 bases). The germline V gene encodes CDR1 SGHRS and CDR2 YFSETQ. CDR3 length equals 15 residues. V lost 4 bases, J lost 5 bases, and 18 bases lay in between. The CDR3 loop reads CASSPWAGAETEAFF. CDR3 DNA sequence: TGCGCCAGCAGCCCTTGGGCAGGGGCAGAAACTGAAGCTTTCTTT.

Of note for this clonotype: A read error may account for a junction end that differs from germline. V is TRBV30 and J is TRBJ1-1; 9 nucleotides align to TRBD1. Looked up from germline, CDR1 is GTSNPN and CDR2 is SVGIG (reference sequence). The CDR3 runs 13 residues. The CDR3: CAWEGQGSTGAFF. The CDR3 DNA reads TGTGCCTGGGAAGGACAGGGGAGCACTGGAGCTTTCTTT. Using reference TRBV30 and TRBJ1-1 for the parts outside the CDR3, the full variable domain is SQTIHQWPATLVQPVGSPLSLECTVEGTSNPNLYWYRQAAGRGLQLLFYSVGIGQISSEVPQNLSASRPQDRQFILSSKKLLLSDSGFYLCAWEGQGSTGAFFGQGTRLTVV.

This clonotype occurred once. The chain has TRBV6-5 and TRBJ2-1, with a possible D match to TRBD1 (6 bases). Trimming left V 7 bases short and J 0 bases short, with 10 bases between. Germline lookup yields CDR1 MNHEY and CDR2 SVGAGI. This CDR3 contains 14 residues. This chain's CDR3 is CASNPRGSYNEQFF. Here the CDR3 DNA reads TGTGCCAGCAATCCCAGGGGCTCCTACAATGAGCAGTTCTTC.

With respect to this clonotype: Because it lacks the conserved phenylalanine or tryptophan at the end, this CDR3 is likely a read error. This rearrangement joins TRBV4-1 to TRBJ2-5; no clear D. The CDR3 length is 14 residues. The V gene's germline CDR1 is MGHRA and CDR2 YSYEKL. The ends were cut back, 2 bases at V and 5 bases at J, with 12 bases in the middle. CDR3 coding DNA: TGCGCCAGCAGCCAAATGGCAGGCCGGGAGACCCAGTACATC. Translation: CASSQMAGRETQYI.

Details on this clonotype: At one end, the junction sequence differs from germline, possibly due to a read error. The chain couples TRBV29-1 to TRBJ1-1; weak D call: TRBD1 (6 bases). The length of the CDR3 is 14 residues. Germline assignment: CDR1 SQVTM and CDR2 ANQGSEA. The CDR3 DNA follows: TGCATCGTTGTGTCGGGACAACTGAGCACTGAAGCTTTCTTT. It encodes CIVVSGQLSTEAFF.

As to this clonotype: This clone may be a read error of a much larger clone one base away. The rearrangement joins TRBV7-8 to TRBJ2-7, with TRBD2 identical over 7 bases. The germline V gene has CDR1 SGHVS and CDR2 FQNEAQ. The CDR3 sequence is 15 residues long. The CDR3 sequence is CDSSNPQRGPYEQYF. The CDR3 bases are TGTGACAGCAGCAATCCCCAGCGGGGCCCCTACGAGCAGTACTTC.

Concerning this clonotype: The CDR3 end shows no conserved phenylalanine or tryptophan, and so a read error is likely. The chain carries TRBV11-2 and TRBJ2-7; TRBD1 matches at 7 bases. V was clipped by 7 bases and J by 7 bases; unmatched bases: 7. Germline values: CDR1 SGHAT, CDR2 FQNNGV. The CDR3 totals 12 residues. CDR3 bases: TGTGCCAGCAACCAGACAGGGTCTGAGCAGTACTTA. Residues: CASNQTGSEQYL.